The clone carrying this TCR beta chain came up once. Other DNA sequences of this sample code for an identical CDR3. Looked up from germline, CDR1 is SGHRS and CDR2 is YFSETQ. This CDR3 contains 15 residues. V shed 0 bases, J shed 3 bases, and the junction held 3 bases outside the gene matches. The sample belongs to a study of shared clonotypes between healthy human individuals. Profiled with immunoSEQ multiplex PCR; TCRdb holds only in-frame clones, not every one. The sample consists of about 2.3 million clones, 85% to 95% of them appearing once. The TCR comes from a man between 18 and 29 years old in good health. Some clones in this sample may be carry-over from other donors' samples. Sequencing input: naive CD4+ T cells from PBMCs. This sample's subset: CD45RA+ positively selected. The chain has TRBV5-1 and TRBJ2-7, with 10 bases identical to TRBD2. The CDR3 nucleotides are TGCGCCAGCAGCTTGGTACTAGCGGGGAACTACGAGCAGTACTTC. It specifies CASSLVLAGNYEQYF.